This T cell receptor beta chain came from a study of beta chain features in type 1 diabetes. The V and J ends lost 4 bases and 3 bases respectively, with 11 bases between them. The CDR3 has 14 residues. Germline CDR1 is SGHNT and CDR2 is YYREEE (reference sequence). TCRB transcripts that were expressed got sequenced, as all of the isolated RNA had been reverse transcribed. Profiling relied on immunoSEQ multiplex PCR, and the TCRdb table lists in-frame clones only, not all of them. The data contain under 250,000 clones, 27% of them seen just once; the ten biggest clones take up 3.5% to 4%. The origin of this receptor is a young man in good health. V is TRBV5-4 and J is TRBJ2-1, with D unresolved. Sample: central memory CD4+ T cells from blood. CDR3 sequence (DNA): TGTGCCAGCAGCCGCTCGGAAAGCTACAATGAGCAGTTCTTC. Its protein product is CASSRSESYNEQFF.